Shown below are 10 T cell receptor beta chains from a single sample sequenced in a study of blood T cell repertoires in COVID-19. TCRdb's copy holds only in-frame clones and misses some; the assay was immunoSEQ multiplex PCR. The sample consists of 90,000 to 100,000 clones, approximately 85% of them appearing once. The sample consisted of peripheral blood. The receptors stem from a human donor in a cohort sampled during active COVID-19.

The V gene is TRBV4-2, the J gene TRBJ2-3; maybe TRBD2 (5 bases). This CDR3 spans 15 amino acids. Germline values: CDR1 LGHNA, CDR2 YNFKEQ. Trimming took 0 bases from V and 3 from J, leaving 10 bases between them. CDR3 sequence reads: CASSQDRGVTDTQYF. CDR3 DNA sequence: TGTGCCAGCAGCCAAGACCGGGGAGTGACAGATACGCAGTATTTT.

The CDR3 DNA is TGCGCCAGCAGCAGGGGACTAGCGGGGACCTACGAGCAGTACTTC. It translates to CASSRGLAGTYEQYF. The rearrangement uses TRBV4-3 and TRBJ2-7, with 13 nucleotides matching TRBD2. This CDR3 comprises 15 residues. The V gene end was trimmed by 5 bases and the J gene end by 2 bases; junction bases not matched to a gene: 3. From germline, CDR1 is LGHNA and CDR2 YSLEER.

The rearrangement uses TRBV28 and TRBJ2-5, with 9 bases identical to TRBD1. Germline V lookup: CDR1 MDHEN, CDR2 SYDVKM. V gave up 4 bases and J gave up 5 bases; unmatched junction bases: 8. CDR3 size: 15 residues. CDR3 nucleotide sequence: TGTGCCAGCAGTTCAGGGGACAGGGTGGGTGAGACCCAGTACTTC. This sequence encodes CASSSGDRVGETQYF.

The V gene is TRBV5-5, the J gene TRBJ2-5; 12 bases agree with TRBD2. The length of the CDR3 is 15 residues. The V gene end was trimmed by 3 bases and the J gene end by 3 bases; junction bases not matched to a gene: 3. Germline V lookup: CDR1 SGHKS, CDR2 YYEKEE (reference sequence). As DNA, the CDR3 is TGTGCCAGCAGCTGGAGACTAGCGGGAGAAGAGACCCAGTACTTC. Amino acid sequence: CASSWRLAGEETQYF.

The V gene is TRBV18, the J gene TRBJ1-1, with no clear D. Trimming removed 3 bases from V and 0 bases from J, with 8 bases in between. The CDR3 spans 14 residues. Germline V gives CDR1 KGHSH, CDR2 LQKENI. The CDR3 sequence is CASSPTNMNTEAFF. Here the CDR3 DNA reads TGTGCCAGCTCACCTACTAACATGAACACTGAAGCTTTCTTT.

The V gene is TRBV6-4, the J gene TRBJ1-5; 10 bases are a match to TRBD1. J was trimmed by 6 bases and V by 6 bases; bases with no gene match: 11. The CDR3 extends over 16 amino acids. Germline V CDR1 and CDR2: MRHNA, SNTAGT. The CDR3 loop reads CASRDTGQGRRQPQHF. CDR3 sequence (DNA): TGTGCCAGCAGAGATACGGGACAGGGGAGGCGTCAGCCCCAGCATTTT.

The rearrangement uses TRBV6-2 or TRBV6-3 and TRBJ2-7, with no clear D. Germline V gene data show CDR1 as MNHEY and CDR2 as SVGEGT. Trimming stripped 4 bases from V and 2 bases from J, with 18 bases between. The CDR3 loop spans 16 amino acids. The CDR3 DNA follows: TGTGCCAGCAGTTCCATTCGAGGCCCATCCACCTACGAGCAGTACTTC. Protein sequence: CASSSIRGPSTYEQYF.

This clone appeared many times. J is TRBJ1-2 and V is TRBV3-1 (or the pseudogene TRBV3-2); D call uncertain. The CDR3 runs to 15 residues. Germline loops: CDR1 LGHDT, CDR2 YNNKEL (reference sequence). V lost 1 base and J lost 0, with 9 bases in between. The CDR3 is CASSQAPTSNYGYTF. CDR3 sequence (DNA): TGTGCCAGCAGCCAAGCCCCGACATCTAACTATGGCTACACCTTC.

The chain is built from TRBV10-3 and TRBJ2-1; 11 bases align to TRBD2. Trimming cost V 6 bases and J 8 bases; bases outside gene matches: 0. This CDR3 has 12 amino acids. CDR1 is ENHRY, CDR2 SYGVKD, per germline. CDR3 sequence (DNA): TGTGCCATCAGACTAGCGGGAGATGAGCAGTTCTTC. Translation: CAIRLAGDEQFF.

The chain links TRBV7-9 to TRBJ1-2; D gene ambiguous. V was pared by 2 bases and J by 1 base, with 8 bases between. This CDR3 is 14 amino acids long. CDR1 is SEHNR, CDR2 FQNEAQ, per germline (reference sequence). CDR3 coding DNA: TGTGCCAGCAGCTTATTTCCCGTTAACTATGGCTACACCTTC. This translates into CASSLFPVNYGYTF. The whole variable domain, remainder taken from reference TRBV7-9 and TRBJ1-2, is DTGVSQNPRHKITKRGQNVTFRCDPISEHNRLYWYRQTLGQGPEFLTYFQNEAQLEKSRLLSDRFSAERPKGSFSTLEIQRTEQGDSAMYLCASSLFPVNYGYTFGSGTRLTVV.